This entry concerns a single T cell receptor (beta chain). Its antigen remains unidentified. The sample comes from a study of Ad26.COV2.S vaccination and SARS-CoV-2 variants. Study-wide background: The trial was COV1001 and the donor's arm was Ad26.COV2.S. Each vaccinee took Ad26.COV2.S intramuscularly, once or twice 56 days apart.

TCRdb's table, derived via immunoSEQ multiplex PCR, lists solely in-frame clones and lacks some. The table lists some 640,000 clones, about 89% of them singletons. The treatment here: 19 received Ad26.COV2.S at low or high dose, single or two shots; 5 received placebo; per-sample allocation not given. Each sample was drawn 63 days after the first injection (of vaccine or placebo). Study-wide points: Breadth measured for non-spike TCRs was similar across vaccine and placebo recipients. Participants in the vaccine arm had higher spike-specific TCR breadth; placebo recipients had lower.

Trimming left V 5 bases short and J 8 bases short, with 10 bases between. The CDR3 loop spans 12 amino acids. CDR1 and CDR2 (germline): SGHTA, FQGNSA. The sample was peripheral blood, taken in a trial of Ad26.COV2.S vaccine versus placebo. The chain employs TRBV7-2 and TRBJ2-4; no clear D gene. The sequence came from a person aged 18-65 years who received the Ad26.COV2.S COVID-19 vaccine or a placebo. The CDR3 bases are TGTGCCAGCAGCAACTATGGGGACATTCAGTACTTC. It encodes CASSNYGDIQYF.